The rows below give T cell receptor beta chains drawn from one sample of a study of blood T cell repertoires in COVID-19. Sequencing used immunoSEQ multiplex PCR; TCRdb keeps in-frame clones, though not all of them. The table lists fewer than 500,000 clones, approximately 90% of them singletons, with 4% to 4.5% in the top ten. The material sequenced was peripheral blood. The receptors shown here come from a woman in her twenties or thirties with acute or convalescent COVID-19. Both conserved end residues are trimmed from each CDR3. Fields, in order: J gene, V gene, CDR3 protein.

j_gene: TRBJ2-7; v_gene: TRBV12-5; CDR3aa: ASGLFRLTSGGAEQY
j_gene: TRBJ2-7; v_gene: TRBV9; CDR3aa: ASSVGDRGAYEQY
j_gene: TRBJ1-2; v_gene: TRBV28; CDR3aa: AITQRGGGCT
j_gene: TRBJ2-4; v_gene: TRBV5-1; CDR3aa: ASSLGQGDKNIQY
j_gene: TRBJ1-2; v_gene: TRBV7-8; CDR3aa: ASSPQDYGYT
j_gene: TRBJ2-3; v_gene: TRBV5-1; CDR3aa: ASSLAVYSFDTDTQY
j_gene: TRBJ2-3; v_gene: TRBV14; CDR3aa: ASSLGGPSTDTQY
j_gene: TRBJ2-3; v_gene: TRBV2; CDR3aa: ASRLLAGGSTDTQY
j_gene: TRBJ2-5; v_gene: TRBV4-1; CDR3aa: ASSQTSGGAQETQY
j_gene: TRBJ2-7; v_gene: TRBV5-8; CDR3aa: ASTTTGDYEQY
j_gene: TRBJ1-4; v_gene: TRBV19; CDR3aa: ASRPPGAGKLF
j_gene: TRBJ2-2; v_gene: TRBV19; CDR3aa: ASSMSTRTTGELF
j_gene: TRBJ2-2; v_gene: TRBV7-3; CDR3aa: ASSPRSGDTGELF
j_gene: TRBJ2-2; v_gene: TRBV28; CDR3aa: ASSFGVGAHITGELF
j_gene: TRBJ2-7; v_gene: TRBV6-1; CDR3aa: ASSGPITSVNYEQY
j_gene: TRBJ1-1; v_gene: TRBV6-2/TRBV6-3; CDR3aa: ASSQPGQGSEAF
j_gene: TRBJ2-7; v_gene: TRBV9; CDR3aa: ASSVDSGNEQY
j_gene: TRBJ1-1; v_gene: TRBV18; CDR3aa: ASSQSGVPNTEAF
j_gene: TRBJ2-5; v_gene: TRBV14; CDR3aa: ASSQDPLRGHETQY
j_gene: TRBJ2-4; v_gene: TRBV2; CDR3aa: ASSEDSGLQY
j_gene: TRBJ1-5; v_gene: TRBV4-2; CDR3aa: ASSPGGGGNQPQH
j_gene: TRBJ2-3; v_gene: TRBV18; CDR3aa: ASSLDRGQKWRTDTQY
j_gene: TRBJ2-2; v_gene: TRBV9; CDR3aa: ASRVLWDRVTTGELF
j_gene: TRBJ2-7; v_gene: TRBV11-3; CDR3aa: AKRKTGQYLYEQY
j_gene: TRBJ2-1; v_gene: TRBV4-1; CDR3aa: ASSQTDVSYNEQF
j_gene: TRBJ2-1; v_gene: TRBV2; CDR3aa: ASSEGLAGGYNEQF
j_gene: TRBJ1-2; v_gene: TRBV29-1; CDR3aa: SVSQGAGLGGYT
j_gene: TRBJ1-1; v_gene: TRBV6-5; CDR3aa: ASRKGGAEAF
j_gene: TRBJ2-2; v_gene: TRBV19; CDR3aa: ASSDNRGRNTGELF